This T cell receptor (beta chain) was documented in a study of blood T cell repertoires in COVID-19. Assay: immunoSEQ multiplex PCR; the TCRdb copy retains only in-frame clones and omits some. The data contain more than 200,000 clones, around 88% of them singletons. The sequence was obtained from a woman in her 30s who had recovered from COVID-19. Sequenced sample: PBMCs or T cells enriched from blood (not recorded which).

The CDR3 sequence is CASSFTGGTEAFF. The CDR3, as DNA: TGCGCCAGCAGCTTTACAGGGGGCACTGAAGCTTTCTTT. The chain has TRBV5-1 and TRBJ1-1; TRBD1 matches at 8 bases. CDR3 length: 13 amino acids. The germline gives CDR1 SGHRS, CDR2 YFSETQ. V dropped 2 bases and J dropped 4; count of bases not matched to a gene: 1.